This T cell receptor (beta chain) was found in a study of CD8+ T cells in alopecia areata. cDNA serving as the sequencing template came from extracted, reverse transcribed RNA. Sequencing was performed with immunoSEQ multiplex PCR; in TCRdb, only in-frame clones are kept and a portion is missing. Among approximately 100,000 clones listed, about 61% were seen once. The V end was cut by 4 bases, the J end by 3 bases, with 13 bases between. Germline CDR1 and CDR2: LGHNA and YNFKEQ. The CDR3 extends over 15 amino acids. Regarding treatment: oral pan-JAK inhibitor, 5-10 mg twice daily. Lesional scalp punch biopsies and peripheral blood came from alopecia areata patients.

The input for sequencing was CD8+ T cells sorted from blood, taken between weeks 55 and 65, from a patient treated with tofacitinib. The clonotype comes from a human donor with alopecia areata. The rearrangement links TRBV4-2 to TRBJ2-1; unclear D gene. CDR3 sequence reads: CASSPDKKIYNEQFF. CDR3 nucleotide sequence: TGTGCCAGCAGCCCCGACAAGAAGATCTACAATGAGCAGTTCTTC.